The 3 T cell receptor beta chains below were found in one sample sequenced in a study of blood T cells in healthy people across ages. A second PCR of roughly 7 to 11 cycles used a sample-barcoded 5' primer and a J-beta primer mix. TCRdb analysed the 5' RACE reads with MiXCR anew, one entry per CDR3 protein. Among roughly 700,000 distinct CDR3 sequences listed, around 32% were seen once. Sequencing input: blood. These receptors were taken from a woman older than 75 in good health.

CDR3 DNA: TGCAGCGTTGAAGTCCCCGTCGGGTCCTACGAGCAGTACTTC. Its translation is CSVEVPVGSYEQYF. V and J are TRBV29-1 and TRBJ2-7; D remains unclear. With 1 base removed from V and 1 base from J, the gap between germline ends came to 11 bases. Germline CDR1 and CDR2: SQVTM and ANQGSEA. The CDR3 runs to 14 residues.

In this sample, this clonotype turned up a few times. The rearrangement links TRBV5-6 to TRBJ2-7; the match to TRBD1 covers 9 bases. The CDR3 is 14 residues long. The J segment lost 5 bases and the V segment lost 4 bases, leaving 7 bases of the junction unmatched. The V gene's germline CDR1 is SGHDT and CDR2 YYEEEE. CDR3 in amino acids: CASSDGTGSNEQYF. DNA for the CDR3: TGTGCCAGCAGCGACGGGACAGGGTCCAACGAGCAGTACTTC.

This clonotype was seen repeatedly, ten times or more. This chain joins TRBV5-1 and TRBJ2-4; no firm D call. Germline CDR1 SGHRS, CDR2 YFSETQ. The CDR3 is 14 amino acids. Trimming removed 0 bases from V and 7 bases from J, with 11 bases in between. CDR3: CASSLGAIGNIQYF. In DNA form, the CDR3 reads TGCGCCAGCAGCTTGGGGGCGATAGGGAACATTCAGTACTTC.